Listed here are 18 T cell receptor beta chains from one sample, sequenced in a study of blood T cell repertoires in COVID-19. Sequencing was performed with immunoSEQ multiplex PCR; in TCRdb, only in-frame clones are kept and a portion is missing. The data hold under 350,000 clones, with around nine tenths observed a single time. Specimen: peripheral blood. These receptors were obtained from a man between 40 and 49 years old with acute or convalescent COVID-19.

The CDR3 coding sequence is TGTGCCAGCGCAGGGGGTAACTCTAATGAAGCTTTCTTT. Protein sequence: CASAGGNSNEAFF. The rearrangement links TRBV2 to TRBJ1-1; 7 bases line up with TRBD1. Germline lookup yields CDR1 SNHLY and CDR2 FYNNEI. V lost 8 bases and J lost 7; bases outside the gene matches: 10. The CDR3 runs to 13 residues.

Only one count was recorded for this clone. V usage is TRBV5-1 and J usage is TRBJ2-2; 12 nucleotides agree with TRBD2. The germline CDR1 and CDR2 sequences are SGHRS and YFSETQ. The CDR3 loop spans 16 amino acids. The V and J ends lost 0 bases and 7 bases, in that order; junction bases with no gene match: 4. CDR3 sequence reads: CASSLASGGAIGELFF. In DNA, the CDR3 is TGCGCCAGCAGCTTGGCTAGCGGGGGGGCCATCGGGGAGCTGTTTTTT.

This chain links TRBV5-1 with TRBJ2-2; D possibly corresponds to TRBD2 (5 bases). The CDR3 sequence is 16 residues long. The germline V gene has CDR1 SGHRS and CDR2 YFSETQ. V lost 2 bases, J lost 1 base, and 12 bases lay in between. CDR3 residues: CASSFLGELNTGELFF. The CDR3 DNA reads TGCGCCAGCAGCTTCCTCGGGGAGTTGAACACCGGGGAGCTGTTTTTT. Looking up the rest from reference TRBV5-1 and TRBJ2-2 gives the full variable domain: KAGVTQTPRYLIKTRGQQVTLSCSPISGHRSVSWYQQTPGQGLQFLFEYFSETQRNKGNFPGRFSGRQFSNSRSEMNVSTLELGDSALYLCASSFLGELNTGELFFGEGSRLTVL.

V gene TRBV5-1 combines with J gene TRBJ2-2, with D tentatively TRBD2 (5 bases). Trimming cost V 0 bases and J 4 bases, with 7 bases left between them. CDR1 and CDR2 from the germline V gene are SGHRS and YFSETQ. The length of the CDR3 is 14 residues. The DNA for the CDR3 is TGCGCCAGCAGCTTGGGCGGAGGCACCGGGGAGCTGTTTTTT. This gives the protein CASSLGGGTGELFF.

The chain links TRBV12-3 or TRBV12-4 to TRBJ2-2, with D hard to call. Trimming stripped 5 bases from V and 6 bases from J, with 7 bases between. The CDR3 loop spans 12 amino acids. The DNA of the CDR3 is TGTGCCAGCAGTCTGAGGTCCGGGGAGCTGTTTTTT. This encodes CASSLRSGELFF.

V is TRBV6-5 and J is TRBJ1-3; D possibly corresponds to TRBD1 (5 bases). Trimming removed 5 bases at V and 0 bases at J, with 8 bases between. CDR3 length: 14 amino acids. Germline V gives CDR1 MNHEY, CDR2 SVGAGI. In DNA form, the CDR3 reads TGTGCCAGCAGTACGACAGTCTCTGGAAACACCATATATTTT. This encodes CASSTTVSGNTIYF.

The chain recombines TRBV6-5 with TRBJ2-7, with no clear D. This CDR3 comprises 13 residues. Germline lookup yields CDR1 MNHEY and CDR2 SVGAGI. Trimming took off 6 bases at V and 2 bases at J, with 11 bases between the two ends. CDR3 region: CASRASKPYEQYF. The CDR3 DNA reads as TGTGCCAGCAGAGCTAGTAAACCCTACGAGCAGTACTTC.

The CDR3 bases are TGTGCCAGCACGGACAGGTTAAATGAAAAACTGTTTTTT. Residues: CASTDRLNEKLFF. The chain is built from TRBV6-5 and TRBJ1-4, with 7 bases identical to TRBD1. The CDR3 sequence is 13 residues long. V dropped 7 bases and J dropped 5; count of bases not matched to a gene: 4. Germline lookup yields CDR1 MNHEY and CDR2 SVGAGI.

This chain connects TRBV10-3 to TRBJ1-4, with TRBD1 matching over 8 bases. The V and J ends lost 2 bases and 0 bases, in that order; junction bases with no gene match: 2. Germline V lookup: CDR1 ENHRY, CDR2 SYGVKD. The CDR3 is 16 amino acids. The CDR3 region has the DNA TGTGCCATCAGTGAGAGACAGGGGCCAACTAATGAAAAACTGTTTTTT. It translates to CAISERQGPTNEKLFF.

The chain uses TRBV12-5 and TRBJ1-6; a possible D gene is TRBD1 (6 bases). The CDR3 is 14 residues long. Germline V CDR1 and CDR2: LGHNT, FRNRAP. Trimming pared 6 bases from V and 9 bases from J, leaving 15 bases between. The CDR3 region has the DNA TGTGCTAGTGGCTCAGGGGTTTTGGGTTCACCCCTCCACTTT. Its protein product is CASGSGVLGSPLHF.

The V and J genes are TRBV4-1 and TRBJ2-5, with no clear D. CDR3 length: 14 amino acids. Germline CDR1 reads MGHRA; CDR2 reads YSYEKL. Trimming removed 3 bases at V and 5 bases at J, with 13 bases between. CDR3 DNA: TGCGCCAGCAGCCAGGCCTGGTCCTCGGAGACCCAGTACTTC. The encoded protein is CASSQAWSSETQYF.

This clone was seen more than once but under ten times. This chain connects TRBV9 to TRBJ2-2; D ambiguous. The ends were cut back, 4 bases at V and 7 bases at J, with 14 bases in the middle. The CDR3 is 14 amino acids. Looked up from germline, CDR1 is SGDLS and CDR2 is YYNGEE. The CDR3 sequence is CASSTTPNGGELFF. CDR3 bases: TGTGCCAGCAGCACTACCCCGAACGGCGGGGAGCTGTTTTTT. The whole variable domain, remainder taken from reference TRBV9 and TRBJ2-2, is DSGVTQTPKHLITATGQRVTLRCSPRSGDLSVYWYQQSLDQGLQFLIQYYNGEERAKGNILERFSAQQFPDLHSELNLSSLELGDSALYFCASSTTPNGGELFFGEGSRLTVL.

J is TRBJ1-2 and V is TRBV21-1; the table names TRBD1, a call not compared with the DNA. TRBV21-1 is noted as a pseudogene. This CDR3 has 14 amino acids. The CDR3, as DNA: TGTGCCAGCAGCAAAGACAGGTTCTTCTATGGCTACACCTTC. Translating it yields CASSKDRFFYGYTF.

The V and J genes are TRBV5-4 and TRBJ1-1; 9 bases agree with TRBD1. This CDR3 spans 15 amino acids. With V trimmed by 4 bases and J by 2 bases, 6 bases remained unmatched. In germline, CDR1 is SGHNT, CDR2 YYREEE (reference sequence). The CDR3 loop is CASSRRTGANTEAFF. CDR3 coding DNA: TGTGCCAGCAGCCGCCGGACAGGGGCAAACACTGAAGCTTTCTTT.

J is TRBJ2-3 and V is TRBV5-8, with 7 bases identical to TRBD1. V shed 4 bases and J 3 bases; nucleotides not matched to a gene: 5. Germline V gene data show CDR1 as SGHTS and CDR2 as YDEGEE. The CDR3 runs to 14 residues. CDR3 sequence: CASSRRQGTDTQYF. CDR3 nucleotide sequence: TGTGCCAGCAGCAGGAGACAGGGAACAGATACGCAGTATTTT.

The V gene is TRBV2, the J gene TRBJ1-3; 9 bases match TRBD1. V shed 7 bases and J 2 bases; nucleotides not matched to a gene: 6. From germline, CDR1 is SNHLY and CDR2 FYNNEI. CDR3 length: 15 residues. CDR3 DNA sequence: TGTGCCAGCACGGGACAGGGAGTACCTGGAAACACCATATATTTT. Its protein is CASTGQGVPGNTIYF.

The chain links TRBV5-1 to TRBJ2-2, with D possibly matching TRBD1 (6 bases). CDR3 length equals 14 residues. The V gene lost 0 bases and the J gene lost 3 bases, with 6 bases spanning the gap. The germline gives CDR1 SGHRS, CDR2 YFSETQ. The CDR3 region has the DNA TGCGCCAGCAGCTTGGCAGGGGACACCGGGGAGCTGTTTTTT. Translated, it gives CASSLAGDTGELFF.

This chain links TRBV12-3 or TRBV12-4 with TRBJ2-7; 7 bases agree with TRBD1. The junction had 5 bases not matched to a gene; V was cut back by 6 bases and J by 6 bases. The CDR3 has 12 residues. CDR3 region: CASSPGGSEQYF. For the CDR3, the DNA is TGTGCCAGCAGCCCAGGGGGTTCCGAGCAGTACTTC.